The 25 T cell receptor beta chains presented below share a single source sample, sequenced in a study of identical twins. From the 5' RACE reads, TCRdb called clonotypes with MiXCR, one entry per CDR3 protein. The sample includes 1.5 million to 2 million distinct CDR3 sequences, about 32% of them seen just once. The sample comprised cord blood. Receptors originate from a newborn girl in good health.

With respect to this clonotype: A much larger clone sits a single nucleotide away, making a read error possible. This chain uses TRBV28 with TRBJ2-4; D remains ambiguous. The CDR3 is made up of 14 amino acids. Germline V lookup: CDR1 MDHEN, CDR2 SYDVKM. The CDR3 sequence is CASSNITPRNTQYF. The CDR3 region has the DNA TGTGCCAGCAGCAATATCACTCCGAGGAACACTCAGTACTTC. Full variable domain (missing parts from reference TRBV28 and TRBJ2-4): DVKVTQSSRYLVKRTGEKVFLECVQDMDHENMFWYRQDPGLGLRLIYFSYDVKMKEKGDIPEGYSVSREKKERFSLILESASTNQTSMYLCASSNITPRNTQYFGAGTRLSVL.

This clonotype was counted ten times or more. The chain joins TRBV20-1 to TRBJ2-7; D possibly corresponds to TRBD2 (6 bases). The CDR3 extends over 14 amino acids. V was pared by 6 bases and J by 3 bases, with 18 bases between. Germline CDR1 and CDR2: DFQATT and SNEGSKA (reference sequence). CDR3 in amino acids: CSANLPGDYYEQYF. The CDR3 DNA sequence: TGCAGTGCGAACCTTCCGGGAGACTACTACGAGCAGTACTTC.

This clonotype has only a few counts. V is TRBV28 and J is TRBJ1-5; D might be TRBD1 (6 bases). This CDR3 contains 16 residues. Germline lookup yields CDR1 MDHEN and CDR2 SYDVKM. Trimming pared 6 bases from V and 3 bases from J, leaving 18 bases between. This CDR3 reads CASRTRRGGVNQPQHF. The CDR3 DNA is TGTGCCAGCAGGACCCGGAGGGGGGGAGTCAATCAGCCCCAGCATTTT. The full variable domain, its missing parts supplied by reference TRBV28 and TRBJ1-5, is DVKVTQSSRYLVKRTGEKVFLECVQDMDHENMFWYRQDPGLGLRLIYFSYDVKMKEKGDIPEGYSVSREKKERFSLILESASTNQTSMYLCASRTRRGGVNQPQHFGDGTRLSIL.

This clonotype was counted a few times. The chain uses TRBV14 and TRBJ2-3; tentatively, D is TRBD1 or TRBD2 (6 bases each). The CDR3 contains 15 residues. Trimming pared 6 bases from V and 4 bases from J, leaving 17 bases between. Germline V gene sequence: CDR1 SGHDN, CDR2 FVKESK. The DNA for the CDR3 is TGTGCCAGCAGTCAGCATCGGGGGCTCTCAGATACGCAGTATTTT. It codes for CASSQHRGLSDTQYF.

The V call is TRBV5-1, the J call TRBJ1-6; D is ambiguous. This CDR3 has 14 residues. V was trimmed by 0 bases and J by 6 bases, leaving 7 bases between them. Germline V CDR1 and CDR2: SGHRS, YFSETQ. The CDR3 loop is CASSLDSTNSPLHF. The CDR3 nucleotides read TGCGCCAGCAGCTTGGACAGCACTAATTCACCCCTCCACTTT.

Only a few counts were recorded for this clonotype. The chain has TRBV11-2 and TRBJ1-4; 8 nucleotides line up with TRBD1. Germline CDR1 reads SGHAT; CDR2 reads FQNNGV. The V gene end was trimmed by 5 bases and the J gene end by 2 bases; junction bases not matched to a gene: 7. This CDR3 has 16 amino acids. The CDR3 bases are TGTGCCAGCAGCCTGGACAGGGCCCCCACTAATGAAAAACTGTTTTTT. Translated, it gives CASSLDRAPTNEKLFF.

The chain employs TRBV7-9 and TRBJ2-5; 7 bases fit TRBD2. CDR3 length equals 15 residues. With V trimmed by 0 bases and J by 2 bases, 3 bases remained unmatched. CDR1 is SEHNR, CDR2 FQNEAQ, per germline (reference sequence). The CDR3 spells CASSLAGGIQETQYF. The CDR3 DNA sequence: TGTGCCAGCAGCTTAGCGGGGGGGATTCAAGAGACCCAGTACTTC.

This clonotype was seen a handful of times. The chain combines TRBV5-8 with TRBJ2-5; D gene unclear. Trimming shortened V by 0 bases and J by 4 bases, and 13 bases separated the two germline ends. CDR1 is SGHTS and CDR2 is YDEGEE in the germline V gene. CDR3 size: 15 residues. CDR3 residues: CASSLAEYTRETQYF. In DNA, the CDR3 is TGTGCCAGCAGCTTGGCGGAGTACACGCGAGAGACCCAGTACTTC.

This clonotype was detected only a few times. The chain's CDR3 is CASSQDRIAGENQFF. CDR3 bases: TGTGCCAGCAGCCAAGATAGGATAGCGGGGGAAAATCAGTTCTTC. The genes are TRBV3-1 and TRBJ2-1; 9 bases are a match to TRBD2. J was trimmed by 13 bases and V by 0 bases; bases with no gene match: 10. CDR3 length: 15 amino acids. Per germline, CDR1 LGHDT and CDR2 YNNKEL (reference sequence).

The chain joins TRBV12-3 or TRBV12-4 to TRBJ2-1; 16 positions agree with TRBD2. CDR3 length: 20 residues. Trimming cost V 4 bases and J 4 bases; bases outside gene matches: 13. The CDR3 sequence: CASSSHYGTSGRESYNEQFF. CDR3 sequence (DNA): TGTGCCAGCAGTTCTCACTATGGGACTAGCGGGAGGGAGTCATACAATGAGCAGTTCTTC.

Note on this clonotype: The germline gene is not matched at one end of the junction; a read error may be the cause. The chain couples TRBV7-2 to TRBJ2-3; the D gene is possibly TRBD1 (6 bases). From germline, CDR1 is SGHTA and CDR2 FQGNSA. The CDR3 length is 14 residues. The CDR3 DNA reads TGTGTCAGCAGCTTAACAGGGCTAAAAGAGACGCAGTATTTT. Amino acids: CVSSLTGLKETQYF.

This clonotype was recorded at least ten times. The gene calls are TRBV4-2 and TRBJ1-4; 8 nucleotides match TRBD1. CDR1 LGHNA and CDR2 YNFKEQ come from the germline V gene. The CDR3 has 15 amino acids. With 4 bases clipped from V and 4 bases from J, the junction kept 5 bases outside the gene matches. Here the CDR3 DNA reads TGTGCCAGCAGCCGACCCGACAGGGGTAATGAAAAACTGTTTTTT. This gives the protein CASSRPDRGNEKLFF.

This clonotype was seen a handful of times. The V and J genes are TRBV20-1 and TRBJ2-3; 8 bases fit TRBD2. Germline V gene sequence: CDR1 DFQATT, CDR2 SNEGSKA (reference sequence). The ends lost 3 bases at V and 2 bases at J; junction bases unmatched: 7. This CDR3 contains 15 residues. DNA for the CDR3: TGCAGTGCTAGTCCCCTAGCGGGCCCCACAGATACGCAGTATTTT. This translates into CSASPLAGPTDTQYF.

The chain carries TRBV28 and TRBJ1-4; D gene uncertain. The germline gives CDR1 MDHEN, CDR2 SYDVKM. Deletions cut 7 bases from V and 0 bases from J, with 12 bases between. This CDR3 comprises 15 residues. CDR3 region: CASTPLWSTNEKLFF. DNA of the CDR3: TGTGCCAGCACTCCCTTATGGTCAACTAATGAAAAACTGTTTTTT.

The chain combines TRBV20-1 with TRBJ1-4; 7 nucleotides align to TRBD1. The V segment lost 0 bases and the J segment 7 bases; nucleotides outside the gene matches: 11. In germline, CDR1 is DFQATT, CDR2 SNEGSKA (reference sequence). The CDR3 loop spans 16 amino acids. The CDR3 nucleotides are TGCAGTGCTAGAGATCCAGGGACAGAACTGGTTGAAAAACTGTTTTTT. This codes for CSARDPGTELVEKLFF.

Turning to this clonotype: A junction end diverges from the germline sequence, so it may reflect a read error. The CDR3 spells CASSLFGTGTGGYTF. In DNA, the CDR3 is TGTGCTAGCAGTTTATTTGGGACAGGGACAGGTGGCTACACCTTC. The chain combines TRBV27 with TRBJ1-2; 9 positions agree with TRBD1. Per the germline V gene, CDR1 is MNHEY and CDR2 is SMNVEV (reference sequence). The CDR3 covers 15 residues.

This clonotype was observed a few times. The V gene is TRBV4-2, the J gene TRBJ2-3; 7 nucleotides line up with TRBD2. Per the germline V gene, CDR1 is LGHNA and CDR2 is YNFKEQ. V lost 1 base to trimming and J lost 6 bases; unmatched junction nucleotides: 7. The length of the CDR3 is 15 residues. CDR3 coding DNA: TGTGCCAGCAGCCAAGCGGCGCGGGAGCTGGATACGCAGTATTTT. Its translation is CASSQAARELDTQYF.

The chain couples TRBV6-1 to TRBJ2-3; the match to TRBD2 covers 9 bases. V was clipped by 2 bases and J by 1 base; unmatched bases: 16. Germline V CDR1 and CDR2: MNHNS, SASEGT. CDR3 size: 20 residues. CDR3 protein: CASSETDNRRERGGTDTQYF. The CDR3, as DNA: TGTGCCAGCAGTGAAACAGATAACAGGCGGGAGCGGGGGGGCACAGATACGCAGTATTTT.

This clonotype occurred many times. This sequence joins TRBV27 and TRBJ1-2, with 9 nucleotides matching TRBD1. Unmatched junction bases numbered 4, after V lost 6 bases and J lost 5 bases. The CDR3 loop spans 13 amino acids. Germline lookup yields CDR1 MNHEY and CDR2 SMNVEV (reference sequence). This CDR3 is CASSRDRAYGYTF. CDR3 bases: TGTGCCAGCAGCAGGGACAGGGCATATGGCTACACCTTC.

This clonotype was counted only a few times. The gene calls are TRBV7-2 and TRBJ1-6; 7 positions match TRBD1. Unmatched junction bases numbered 5, after V lost 2 bases and J lost 7 bases. The CDR3 totals 15 residues. Germline-derived CDR1 and CDR2 are SGHTA and FQGNSA. The CDR3 loop reads CASSLRQGPNSPLHF. In DNA, the CDR3 is TGTGCCAGCAGCTTACGACAGGGCCCAAATTCACCCCTCCACTTT.

This clonotype occurred once. A much larger clone differs from this one at a single base, so this may be a read error. V usage is TRBV29-1 and J usage is TRBJ2-1; TRBD2 agrees at 7 bases. The J call could be wrong; TRBJ2-7 is a better fit for the DNA end. The length of the CDR3 is 16 residues. Germline CDR1 reads SQVTM; CDR2 reads ANQGSEA. CDR3 coding DNA: TGCAGCGTTGGAAGGGTTGGCGGGAGCACCTACAATGAGCAGTACTTC. Translating gives CSVGRVGGSTYNEQYF.

V gene TRBV4-1 combines with J gene TRBJ1-2; TRBD1 might be the D (5 bases). CDR1 is MGHRA and CDR2 is YSYEKL in the germline V gene. This CDR3 has 15 residues. Trimming removed 1 base at V and 1 base at J, with 10 bases between. The CDR3 DNA reads TGCGCCAGCAGCCAAGTAGTAGGGGTTAACTATGGCTACACCTTC. Protein product: CASSQVVGVNYGYTF.

The sample holds a few counts of this clonotype. The V gene is TRBV28, the J gene TRBJ2-5; tentatively, D is TRBD1 or TRBD2 (5 bases each). The J call is uncertain, as TRBJ2-7 better fits the DNA end. This CDR3 has 16 amino acids. The germline V gene encodes CDR1 MDHEN and CDR2 SYDVKM. DNA of the CDR3: TGTGCCAGCAGTGCTCAACGGGGCCGACTTTCCTACGAGCAGTACTTC. Its translation: CASSAQRGRLSYEQYF.

This sequence joins TRBV28 and TRBJ2-4; D remains ambiguous. This CDR3 has 14 residues. Germline lookup yields CDR1 MDHEN and CDR2 SYDVKM. Deletions cut 3 bases from V and 1 base from J, with 7 bases between. CDR3: CASSFRPAKNIQYF. The CDR3 DNA reads as TGTGCCAGCAGTTTCCGACCCGCCAAAAACATTCAGTACTTC.

The chain is built from TRBV4-2 and TRBJ2-7; 8 bases agree with TRBD2. Germline values: CDR1 LGHNA, CDR2 YNFKEQ. J gave up 0 bases and V 1 base, and 8 bases lay outside the gene matches. CDR3 size: 17 residues. The CDR3 spells CASSQVGAAGVSYEQYF. Here the CDR3 DNA reads TGTGCCAGCAGCCAAGTAGGGGCAGCGGGAGTCTCCTACGAGCAGTACTTC.